These 30 T cell receptor beta chains originate from one sample sequenced in a study of cytomegalovirus exposure and HLA in healthy donors. Sequencing used immunoSEQ multiplex PCR; TCRdb keeps in-frame clones, though not all of them. The table records 120,000 or so clones, around nine tenths of them present only once. The sequencing input was PBMCs. The source is a man aged 18 to 30 in good health and CMV-seropositive.

The chain joins TRBV4-1 to TRBJ2-1, with TRBD1 identical over 10 bases. This CDR3 region has 18 residues. V was pared by 3 bases and J by 7 bases, with 15 bases of the junction left unmatched. Per germline, CDR1 MGHRA and CDR2 YSYEKL. CDR3 in DNA: TGCGCCAGCAGCCAGCCCCTTTTAAGACAGGGGGCGAGTAATGAGCAGTTCTTC. The encoded protein is CASSQPLLRQGASNEQFF.

The V gene is TRBV4-3, the J gene TRBJ1-4; D is unresolved. This CDR3 contains 15 residues. Germline CDR1 is LGHNA and CDR2 is YSLEER. V was trimmed by 0 bases and J by 0 bases, leaving 5 bases between them. The DNA for the CDR3 is TGCGCCAGCAGCCAAGACTTCGCAACTAATGAAAAACTGTTTTTT. Amino acids: CASSQDFATNEKLFF.

V is TRBV30 and J is TRBJ2-3, with D possibly matching TRBD1 (6 bases). Germline V gene data show CDR1 as GTSNPN and CDR2 as SVGIG (reference sequence). Between the trimmed V and J ends, which lost 7 bases and 0 bases, there was a span of 14 bases. The CDR3 is 14 residues long. CDR3 bases: TGTGCCTCCAACAGGGTACTCAGCACAGATACGCAGTATTTT. This codes for CASNRVLSTDTQYF.

This rearrangement joins TRBV5-4 to TRBJ2-1, with a possible D match to TRBD2 (6 bases). Germline CDR1 and CDR2: SGHNT and YYREEE (reference sequence). Trimming left V 2 bases short and J 0 bases short, with 12 bases between. The CDR3 extends over 16 amino acids. CDR3 DNA: TGTGCCAGCAGCTTTCTACGGGGGAGCTCCTACAATGAGCAGTTCTTC. This codes for CASSFLRGSSYNEQFF.

The chain couples TRBV27 to TRBJ2-2, with D perhaps TRBD2 (5 bases). Germline CDR1 is MNHEY and CDR2 is SMNVEV (reference sequence). The CDR3 has 15 amino acids. The V and J ends lost 3 bases and 0 bases respectively, with 8 bases between them. This CDR3 reads CASSFRRTNTGELFF. DNA of the CDR3: TGTGCCAGCAGTTTCCGGAGGACGAACACCGGGGAGCTGTTTTTT.

This chain joins TRBV6-5 and TRBJ2-1; TRBD1 agrees at 9 bases. Germline CDR1 reads MNHEY; CDR2 reads SVGAGI. Trimming at V came to 5 bases and at J to 5 bases, leaving 7 bases not matched to a gene. The CDR3 length is 15 residues. The CDR3 bases are TGTGCCAGCAGTCCCGGGACAGGGCACAACAATGAGCAGTTCTTC. Translated, it gives CASSPGTGHNNEQFF.

J is TRBJ2-1 and V is TRBV19; 9 nucleotides align to TRBD1. CDR3 length equals 15 residues. After removal of 7 bases from V and 9 bases from J, the junction contained 13 bases not matched to a gene. Germline V gene sequence: CDR1 LNHDA, CDR2 SQIVND (reference sequence). The CDR3 DNA reads as TGTGCCAGTAACCCCACCGGGGACAGGGTGGGTGAGCAGTTCTTC. Translation gives CASNPTGDRVGEQFF.

The CDR3 spells CASMDGAANTGELFF. The CDR3 DNA sequence: TGTGCCAGTATGGATGGGGCGGCGAACACCGGGGAGCTGTTTTTT. The chain recombines TRBV19 with TRBJ2-2, with a possible D match to TRBD1 (5 bases). The CDR3 consists of 15 residues. Between the trimmed V and J ends, which lost 7 bases and 0 bases, there was a span of 12 bases. CDR1 and CDR2 (germline): LNHDA, SQIVND (reference sequence).

The chain joins TRBV5-1 to TRBJ1-2, with D perhaps TRBD1 (6 bases). V gave up 3 bases and J gave up 7 bases, with 19 bases separating them. Germline CDR1 SGHRS, CDR2 YFSETQ. This CDR3 is built from 15 residues. Here the CDR3 reads CASSYNPDAGVGYTF. The CDR3 nucleotides are TGCGCCAGCAGCTATAACCCCGATGCAGGGGTTGGCTACACCTTC.

The chain joins TRBV5-1 to TRBJ1-6; D remains ambiguous. The CDR3 sequence is 16 residues long. CDR1 and CDR2 from the germline V gene are SGHRS and YFSETQ. V lost 3 bases and J lost 4, with 14 bases in between. The CDR3 DNA is TGCGCCAGCAGCTCTGCGGCGGCAGCTTATAATTCACCCCTCCACTTT. As protein: CASSSAAAAYNSPLHF. Drawing the rest from reference TRBV5-1 and TRBJ1-6, the complete variable domain is KAGVTQTPRYLIKTRGQQVTLSCSPISGHRSVSWYQQTPGQGLQFLFEYFSETQRNKGNFPGRFSGRQFSNSRSEMNVSTLELGDSALYLCASSSAAAAYNSPLHFGNGTRLTVT.

The chain couples TRBV2 to TRBJ1-5; TRBD1 is a possible D gene (5 bases). With 6 bases removed from V and 4 bases from J, the gap between germline ends came to 13 bases. Germline lookup yields CDR1 SNHLY and CDR2 FYNNEI. This CDR3 contains 14 residues. CDR3: CASSRDPGNQPQHF. The CDR3, as DNA: TGTGCCAGCAGCAGGGATCCAGGGAATCAGCCCCAGCATTTT.

The rearrangement joins TRBV28 to TRBJ1-2; D remains unclear. Germline V gene data show CDR1 as MDHEN and CDR2 as SYDVKM. This CDR3 contains 16 residues. Trimming cost V 6 bases and J 5 bases, with 22 bases left between them. The CDR3 DNA reads as TGTGCCAGCAGCGGTAATAAGTTGACACTTGGGTATGGCTACACCTTC. The encoded protein is CASSGNKLTLGYGYTF.

This chain links TRBV5-8 with TRBJ2-7; D is perhaps TRBD1 (5 bases). Per the germline V gene, CDR1 is SGHTS and CDR2 is YDEGEE. CDR3 length equals 17 residues. The V end lost 3 bases, the J end lost 0 bases, and 19 bases lay between the germline ends. In DNA, the CDR3 is TGTGCCAGCAGCTCTTTTATTCATCAGGGTATCTCCTACGAGCAGTACTTC. Residues: CASSSFIHQGISYEQYF.

J is TRBJ2-4 and V is TRBV6-4; D is perhaps TRBD2 (6 bases). Germline-derived CDR1 and CDR2 are MRHNA and SNTAGT. V was trimmed by 3 bases and J by 8 bases, leaving 11 bases between them. This CDR3 contains 13 residues. The CDR3, as DNA: TGTGCCAGCAGTGAAGGGGAGGCTGACATTCAGTACTTC. Its translation: CASSEGEADIQYF.

The V and J genes are TRBV10-3 and TRBJ2-3, with 10 bases that match TRBD2. The CDR3 runs 16 residues. In germline, CDR1 is ENHRY, CDR2 SYGVKD. J gave up 3 bases and V 7 bases, and 10 bases lay outside the gene matches. In DNA form, the CDR3 reads TGTGCCATCACCGACGAGCGGGGGGGCTGGACAGATACGCAGTATTTT. This translates into CAITDERGGWTDTQYF.

In its sample, this clone was seen once. The CDR3 region has the DNA TGTGCCAGCAGTGATCAGGGGGGCACAGATACGCAGTATTTT. Translation: CASSDQGGTDTQYF. This rearrangement joins TRBV2 to TRBJ2-3; TRBD1 matches 7 bases. V trimming: 3 bases; J trimming: 1 base; junction bases outside the gene matches: 1. The CDR3 is 14 amino acids. The germline CDR1 and CDR2 sequences are SNHLY and FYNNEI.

CDR3 in amino acids: CASSLQGAQGNTIYF. The CDR3 nucleotides are TGTGCCAGCAGCTTACAGGGGGCGCAAGGAAACACCATATATTTT. The chain combines TRBV5-5 with TRBJ1-3; 9 bases match TRBD1. The junction had 4 bases not matched to a gene; V was cut back by 2 bases and J by 4 bases. Looked up from germline, CDR1 is SGHKS and CDR2 is YYEKEE (reference sequence). This CDR3 has 15 residues.

The V gene is TRBV7-6, the J gene TRBJ2-1; possibly TRBD2 for D (6 bases). V was clipped by 2 bases and J by 3 bases, with 11 bases between them. Germline CDR1 SGHVS, CDR2 FNYEAQ. This CDR3 is built from 15 residues. The CDR3 protein is CASSLKVADYNEQFF. The CDR3, as DNA: TGTGCCAGCAGCTTAAAAGTAGCGGACTACAATGAGCAGTTCTTC.

The CDR3 loop is CASSTAGRGGSSTDTQYF. Here the CDR3 DNA reads TGTGCCAGCAGCACCGCCGGGCGGGGGGGCAGCAGCACAGATACGCAGTATTTT. The chain has TRBV27 and TRBJ2-3; 9 positions match TRBD2. After removal of 6 bases from V and 0 bases from J, the junction contained 13 bases not matched to a gene. Germline CDR1 and CDR2: MNHEY and SMNVEV (reference sequence). The CDR3 spans 18 residues.

On this clone: An end of the junction does not agree with germline; a read error may underlie this. The CDR3 DNA follows: TGTGCCAGCAGCGAAGAACATCCTTTAGCGGTTAGCTCCTACGAGCAGTACTTC. Translating it yields CASSEEHPLAVSSYEQYF. This rearrangement joins TRBV14 to TRBJ2-7, with a weak D call TRBD2 (6 bases). The CDR3 totals 18 residues. Germline V gives CDR1 SGHDN, CDR2 FVKESK. The full variable domain, completed using reference TRBV14 and TRBJ2-7, is EAGVTQFPSHSVIEKGQTVTLRCDPISGHDNLYWYRRVMGKEIKFLLHFVKESKQDESGMPNNRFLAERTGGTYSTLKVQPAELEDSGVYFCASSEEHPLAVSSYEQYFGPGTRLTVT.

Only one count was recorded for this clone. V usage is TRBV28 and J usage is TRBJ1-2; no clear D. Germline CDR1 MDHEN, CDR2 SYDVKM. This CDR3 comprises 12 residues. The germline V and J ends were trimmed by 6 bases and 5 bases, with 10 bases remaining between them. CDR3 DNA: TGTGCCAGCAGCGATATAGATTATGGCTACACCTTC. It encodes CASSDIDYGYTF.

The chain couples TRBV11-3 to TRBJ2-1; 8 bases map to TRBD1. The CDR3 runs 15 residues. Germline lookup yields CDR1 SGHNT and CDR2 YENEEA. V trimming: 1 base; J trimming: 2 bases; junction bases outside the gene matches: 1. CDR3 in amino acids: CASSLAGGPYNEQFF. For the CDR3, the DNA is TGTGCCAGCAGCTTAGCAGGGGGCCCCTACAATGAGCAGTTCTTC.

This chain joins TRBV5-6 and TRBJ1-1; D is unresolved. Trimming stripped 5 bases from V and 2 bases from J, with 7 bases between. Per the germline V gene, CDR1 is SGHDT and CDR2 is YYEEEE. CDR3 length equals 12 residues. CDR3 amino acids: CASSWANTEAFF. The CDR3 DNA reads TGTGCCAGCAGTTGGGCTAACACTGAAGCTTTCTTT.

The chain recombines TRBV19 with TRBJ1-4, with 7 nucleotides matching TRBD1. Germline CDR1 is LNHDA and CDR2 is SQIVND (reference sequence). The V segment lost 5 bases and the J segment 2 bases; nucleotides outside the gene matches: 5. The CDR3 is made up of 15 amino acids. The chain's CDR3 is CASSSHRGTNEKLFF. The CDR3, as DNA: TGTGCCAGTAGTTCCCACAGGGGCACTAATGAAAAACTGTTTTTT.

The chain links TRBV5-1 to TRBJ2-3, with TRBD1 matching over 11 bases. Germline loops: CDR1 SGHRS, CDR2 YFSETQ. This CDR3 has 15 residues. With 0 bases clipped from V and 4 bases from J, the junction kept 1 base outside the gene matches. CDR3 nucleotide sequence: TGCGCCAGCAGCTTGGGGACAGGGGGCGCAGATACGCAGTATTTT. Protein: CASSLGTGGADTQYF.

The chain carries TRBV18 and TRBJ2-3, with TRBD1 matching over 8 bases. The V and J ends lost 3 bases and 6 bases, in that order; junction bases with no gene match: 8. The CDR3 runs 15 residues. The germline V gene encodes CDR1 KGHSH and CDR2 LQKENI. This chain's CDR3 is CASSPAGGSVDTQYF. In DNA, the CDR3 is TGTGCCAGCTCACCGGCAGGGGGCTCGGTGGATACGCAGTATTTT.

V usage is TRBV5-4 and J usage is TRBJ2-7, with a tentative D call TRBD1 (7 bases). This CDR3 has 15 residues. The germline V and J ends were trimmed by 2 bases and 6 bases, with 18 bases remaining between them. Germline CDR1 SGHNT, CDR2 YYREEE (reference sequence). Here the CDR3 reads CASSFGQEGVSEQYF. CDR3 bases: TGTGCCAGCAGCTTTGGACAGGAGGGAGTTTCCGAGCAGTACTTC.

This chain uses TRBV5-6 with TRBJ1-2; D ambiguous. Between the trimmed V and J ends, which lost 2 bases and 7 bases, there was a span of 21 bases. Germline V gene data show CDR1 as SGHDT and CDR2 as YYEEEE. The CDR3 is made up of 16 amino acids. The CDR3 DNA reads TGTGCCAGCAGCTTTATATATGATGGGCAATTGGGTGGCTACACCTTC. The encoded protein is CASSFIYDGQLGGYTF.

The rearrangement joins TRBV28 to TRBJ2-1; 7 bases are a match to TRBD2. V shed 4 bases and J 2 bases; nucleotides not matched to a gene: 5. The germline V gene has CDR1 MDHEN and CDR2 SYDVKM. This CDR3 is built from 15 residues. CDR3 sequence reads: CASSSRLATYNEQFF. The CDR3 DNA follows: TGTGCCAGCAGTTCCCGACTAGCTACCTACAATGAGCAGTTCTTC.

The genes are TRBV9 and TRBJ2-7; a weak D match, TRBD1 (6 bases). Germline CDR1 SGDLS, CDR2 YYNGEE. The CDR3 has 15 amino acids. V lost 0 bases, J lost 6 bases, and 16 bases lay in between. The CDR3 bases are TGTGCCAGCAGCGTAGAGGGGGTGAGGGGGAGCGAGCAGTACTTC. Translating gives CASSVEGVRGSEQYF.